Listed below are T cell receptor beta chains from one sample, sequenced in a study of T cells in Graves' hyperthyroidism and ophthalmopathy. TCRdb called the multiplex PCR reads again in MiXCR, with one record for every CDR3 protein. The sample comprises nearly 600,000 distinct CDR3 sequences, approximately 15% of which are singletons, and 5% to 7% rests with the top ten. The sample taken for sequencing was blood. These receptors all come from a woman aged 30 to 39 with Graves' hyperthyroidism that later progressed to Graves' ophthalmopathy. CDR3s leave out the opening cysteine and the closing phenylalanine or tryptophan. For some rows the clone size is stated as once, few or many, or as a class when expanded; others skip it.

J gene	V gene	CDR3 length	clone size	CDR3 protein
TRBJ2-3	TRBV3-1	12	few	ASSQGATSGRQY
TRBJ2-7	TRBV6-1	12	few	ASMSLAGAYEQY
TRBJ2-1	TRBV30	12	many	AWRSGSRLNEQF
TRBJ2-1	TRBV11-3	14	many	ASSFRKGLAENEQF
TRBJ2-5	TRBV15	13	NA	ATSRGRDSGETQY
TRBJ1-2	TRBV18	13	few	ASSEISGGVHGYT
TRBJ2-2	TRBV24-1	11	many	ATGPGYTGELF
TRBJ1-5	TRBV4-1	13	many	ASSIYWDSNQPQH
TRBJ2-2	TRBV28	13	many	ASSSGTGVTGELF
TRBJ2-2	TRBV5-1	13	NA	ASSHRDSSTGELF
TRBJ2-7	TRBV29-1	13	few	SVGAVGGRAYEQY
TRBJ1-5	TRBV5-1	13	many	ASSPVAGGNQPQH
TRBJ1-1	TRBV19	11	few	ASSTTANTEAF
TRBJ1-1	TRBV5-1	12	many	ASSADRANTEAF
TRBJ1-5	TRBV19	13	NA	ASHHDQYSNQPQH
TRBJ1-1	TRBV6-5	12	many	ASSYSYWNTEAF
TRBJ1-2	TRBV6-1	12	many	ASRPTVSNYGYT
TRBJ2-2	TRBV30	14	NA	DWGEIAGSNTGELF
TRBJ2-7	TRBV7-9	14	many	ASSTLLAGGLYEQY
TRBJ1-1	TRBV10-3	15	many	AIRPTGANIRITEAF
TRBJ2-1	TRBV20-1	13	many	SARSPGPDSNEQF
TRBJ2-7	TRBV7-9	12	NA	ASSRDMGAGEQY
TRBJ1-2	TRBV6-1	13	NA	ASNDPGQGTWGYT
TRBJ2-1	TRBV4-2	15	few	ASSQGTGVTSGNEQF
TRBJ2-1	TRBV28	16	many	ASSLYGLTGGPYNEQF
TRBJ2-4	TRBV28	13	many	ASSLALALQDIQY
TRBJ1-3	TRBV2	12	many	ASSEDTVGNTIY
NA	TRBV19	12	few	ASTDGGAHNEQF
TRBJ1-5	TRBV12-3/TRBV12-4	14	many	ASSPSRRAYEQPQH
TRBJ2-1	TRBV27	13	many	ASSLLGREWNEQF
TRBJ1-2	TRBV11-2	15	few	ASSSGTGSRFNYGYT
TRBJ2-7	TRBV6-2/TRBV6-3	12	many	ASSRIRTSYEQY
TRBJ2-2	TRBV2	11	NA	ASSEVVTGELF
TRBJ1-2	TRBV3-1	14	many	ASSQGTRVQVYGYT
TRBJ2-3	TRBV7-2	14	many	ASSPWTSGRTDTQY
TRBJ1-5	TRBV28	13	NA	ASWPSGGSNQPQH
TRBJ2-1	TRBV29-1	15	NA	SVEGVSWPTTYNEQF
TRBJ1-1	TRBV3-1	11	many	ASSPDRFAEAF
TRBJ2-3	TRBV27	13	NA	ASSLSPRSTDTQY
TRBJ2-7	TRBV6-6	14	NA	ASRITGTEKTYEQY
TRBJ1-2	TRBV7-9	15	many	ASSLKGEAETLGGYT
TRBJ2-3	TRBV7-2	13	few	ASSLGLGGADTQY
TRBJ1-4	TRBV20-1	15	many	SAHFTSGGLLSEKLF
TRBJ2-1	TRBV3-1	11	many	ASSPVGYNEQF
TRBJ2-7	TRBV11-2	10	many	ASSLDGHEQY
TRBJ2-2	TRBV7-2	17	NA	ASSLGDSARARSTGELF
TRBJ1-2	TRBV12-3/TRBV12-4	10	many	ASSSGSRGYT
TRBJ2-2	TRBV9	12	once	ASRLRDRTGELF
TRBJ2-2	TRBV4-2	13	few	ASSQVGSNTGELF
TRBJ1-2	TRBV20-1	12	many	SAYRPGTRSGYT
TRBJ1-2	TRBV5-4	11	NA	ASRWTGEYGYT
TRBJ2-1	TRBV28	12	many	ASTSHLGFDEQF
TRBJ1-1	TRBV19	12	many	ASSIGQANTEAF
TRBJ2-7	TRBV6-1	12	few	ASRNTGGWYEQY
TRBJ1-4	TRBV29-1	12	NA	SVEIGTGGEKLF
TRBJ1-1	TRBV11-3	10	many	ASSTDGTKAF
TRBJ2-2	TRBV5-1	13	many	ASSLEGEGTGELF